This T cell receptor (beta chain) was documented in a study of post-analysis software for immune sequencing data. Study-level points and caveats: Strong co-clustering by F measure was evident for samples that had been prepared in the same batch. Relative to controls, patients with multiple sclerosis showed significantly lower normalized Chao1 diversity. Controls showed lower frequencies than patients for five TRBV segments, and TRBV5-6, TRBV5-1 and TRBV20-1 were among these.

Each TCR beta cDNA library carried unique molecular identifiers. Using its own MiXCR run on the PCR reads, TCRdb lists one record per CDR3 protein. The sample holds roughly 650,000 distinct CDR3 sequences; 59% are singletons and the top ten take approximately 10%. To note about this clonotype: The antigen is unknown.

Germline CDR1 is SGHTA and CDR2 is FQGTGA. The CDR3 loop spans 13 amino acids. V was pared by 5 bases and J by 8 bases, with 6 bases of the junction left unmatched. The source material was blood. V gene TRBV7-3 combines with J gene TRBJ2-1; 7 bases agree with TRBD1. The source of this sequence is a girl aged 2-15 years with multiple sclerosis. For the CDR3, the DNA is TGTGCCAGCAGCATCCCGGGACAGCATGAGCAGTTCTTC. This translates into CASSIPGQHEQFF.